This T cell receptor beta chain was recovered during a study of blood T cell repertoires in COVID-19. Study as a whole: Acute and convalescent COVID-19 specimens originated in the United States, Italy and Spain.

Data came from immunoSEQ multiplex PCR; TCRdb stores just in-frame clones and leaves some out. The sample consists of about 440,000 clones, around 88% of them appearing once. Seattle participants joined during active infection and were tracked over time. This CDR3 region has 13 residues. Germline V lookup: CDR1 MDHEN, CDR2 SYDVKM. Trimming pared 5 bases from V and 1 base from J, leaving 8 bases between. The V call is TRBV28, the J call TRBJ1-1; D is undetermined. The sample taken for sequencing was peripheral blood. This TCR was recovered from a woman aged 45-65 years with COVID-19, enrolled during active disease. The CDR3 DNA reads TGTGCCAGCAGTCCAATTTGGAACACTGAAGCTTTCTTT. Translated, it gives CASSPIWNTEAFF.